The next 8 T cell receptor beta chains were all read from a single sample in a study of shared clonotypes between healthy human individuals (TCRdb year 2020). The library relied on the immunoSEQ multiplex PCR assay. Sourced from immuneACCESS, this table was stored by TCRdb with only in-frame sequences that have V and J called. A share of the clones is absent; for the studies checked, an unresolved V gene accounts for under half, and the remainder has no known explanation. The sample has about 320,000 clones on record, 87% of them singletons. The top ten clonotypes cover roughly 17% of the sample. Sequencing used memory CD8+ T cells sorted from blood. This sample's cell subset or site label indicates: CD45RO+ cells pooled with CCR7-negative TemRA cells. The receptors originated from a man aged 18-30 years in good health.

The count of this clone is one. CDR3 region: CASSVGQVENEQYF. CDR3 nucleotides: TGTGCCAGCAGCGTAGGGCAGGTAGAGAACGAGCAGTACTTC. The chain recombines TRBV9 with TRBJ2-7; D is unresolved. Trimming stripped 0 bases from V and 5 bases from J, with 12 bases between. The CDR3 spans 14 residues. Germline V lookup: CDR1 SGDLS, CDR2 YYNGEE.

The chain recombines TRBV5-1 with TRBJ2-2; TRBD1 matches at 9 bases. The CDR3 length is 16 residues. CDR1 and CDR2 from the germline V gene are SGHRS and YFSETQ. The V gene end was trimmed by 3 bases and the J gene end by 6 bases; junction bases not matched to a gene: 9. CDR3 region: CASSSFGTGFAGELFF. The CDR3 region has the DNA TGCGCCAGCAGCTCTTTCGGGACAGGGTTTGCCGGGGAGCTGTTTTTT.

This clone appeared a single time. CDR3 nucleotide sequence: TGTGCCAGCAGCTTAGCTCAGGGGGGAACCGGGGAGCTGTTTTTT. Its translation is CASSLAQGGTGELFF. V and J are TRBV7-6 and TRBJ2-2; D might be TRBD1 (7 bases). This CDR3 region has 15 residues. Per the germline V gene, CDR1 is SGHVS and CDR2 is FNYEAQ. The V end was cut by 0 bases, the J end by 5 bases, with 10 bases between.

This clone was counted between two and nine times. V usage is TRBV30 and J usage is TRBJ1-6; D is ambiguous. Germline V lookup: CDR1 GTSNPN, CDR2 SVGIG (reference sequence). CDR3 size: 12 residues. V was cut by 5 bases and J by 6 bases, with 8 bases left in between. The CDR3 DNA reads TGTGCCTGGGGGATAGTTAATTCACCCCTCCACTTT. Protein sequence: CAWGIVNSPLHF.

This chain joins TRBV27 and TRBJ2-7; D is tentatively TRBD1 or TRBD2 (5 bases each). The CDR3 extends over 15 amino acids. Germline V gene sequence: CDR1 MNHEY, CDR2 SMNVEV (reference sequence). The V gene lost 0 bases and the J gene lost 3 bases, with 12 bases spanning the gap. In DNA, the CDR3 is TGTGCCAGCAGTTTATCTACCGGGGCGGGCTACGAGCAGTACTTC. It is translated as CASSLSTGAGYEQYF.

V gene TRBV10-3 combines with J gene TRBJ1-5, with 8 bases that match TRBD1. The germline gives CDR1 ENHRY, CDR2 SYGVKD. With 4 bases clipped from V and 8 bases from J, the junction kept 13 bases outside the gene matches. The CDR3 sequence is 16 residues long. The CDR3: CAISGKTGGTGEPQHF. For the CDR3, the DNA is TGTGCCATCAGTGGGAAAACAGGGGGGACAGGTGAGCCCCAGCATTTT.

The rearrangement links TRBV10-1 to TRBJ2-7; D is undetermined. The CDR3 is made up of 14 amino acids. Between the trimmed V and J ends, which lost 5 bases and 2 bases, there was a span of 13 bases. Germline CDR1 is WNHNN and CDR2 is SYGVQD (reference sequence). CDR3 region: CASSLAKPTYEQYF. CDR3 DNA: TGCGCCAGCAGTTTGGCCAAACCGACCTACGAGCAGTACTTC.

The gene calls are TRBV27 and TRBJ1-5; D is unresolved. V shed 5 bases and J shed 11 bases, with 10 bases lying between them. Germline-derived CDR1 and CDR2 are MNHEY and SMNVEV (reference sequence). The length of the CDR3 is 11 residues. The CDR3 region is CASSGGLTQHF. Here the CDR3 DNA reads TGTGCCAGCAGTGGCGGTTTGACCCAGCATTTT.